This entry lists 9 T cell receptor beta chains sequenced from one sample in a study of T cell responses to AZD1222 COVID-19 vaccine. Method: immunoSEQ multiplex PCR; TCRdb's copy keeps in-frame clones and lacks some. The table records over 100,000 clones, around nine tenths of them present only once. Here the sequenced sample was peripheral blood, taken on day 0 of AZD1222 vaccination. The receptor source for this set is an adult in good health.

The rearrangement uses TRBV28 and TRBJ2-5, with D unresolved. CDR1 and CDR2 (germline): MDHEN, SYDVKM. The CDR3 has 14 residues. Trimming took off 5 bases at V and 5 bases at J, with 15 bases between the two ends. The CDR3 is CASSVSRNRETQYF. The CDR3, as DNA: TGTGCCAGCAGTGTTAGCAGGAATCGGGAGACCCAGTACTTC.

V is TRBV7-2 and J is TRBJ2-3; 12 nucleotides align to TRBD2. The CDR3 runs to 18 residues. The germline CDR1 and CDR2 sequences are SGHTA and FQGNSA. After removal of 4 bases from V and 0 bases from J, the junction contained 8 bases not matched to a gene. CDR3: CASSSGTSGPISTDTQYF. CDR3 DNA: TGTGCCAGCAGCTCAGGGACTAGCGGGCCGATAAGCACAGATACGCAGTATTTT.

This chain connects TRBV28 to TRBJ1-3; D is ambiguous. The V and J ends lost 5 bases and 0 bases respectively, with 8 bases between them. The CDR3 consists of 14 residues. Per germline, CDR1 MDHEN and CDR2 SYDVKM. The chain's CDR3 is CASSVTSSGNTIYF. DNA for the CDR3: TGTGCCAGCAGTGTAACTTCCTCTGGAAACACCATATATTTT.

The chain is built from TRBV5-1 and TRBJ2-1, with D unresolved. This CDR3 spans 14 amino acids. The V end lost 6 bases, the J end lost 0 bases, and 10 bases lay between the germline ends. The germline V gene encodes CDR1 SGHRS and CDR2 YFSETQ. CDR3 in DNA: TGCGCCAGCAAGGACCCTAGCTCCTACAATGAGCAGTTCTTC. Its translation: CASKDPSSYNEQFF. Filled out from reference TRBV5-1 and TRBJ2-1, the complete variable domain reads KAGVTQTPRYLIKTRGQQVTLSCSPISGHRSVSWYQQTPGQGLQFLFEYFSETQRNKGNFPGRFSGRQFSNSRSEMNVSTLELGDSALYLCASKDPSSYNEQFFGPGTRLTVL.

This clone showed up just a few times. The CDR3 nucleotides are TGCGCCAGCAGCTTCTTAGCGGTTCTCACAGATACGCAGTATTTT. Translation gives CASSFLAVLTDTQYF. The chain couples TRBV5-1 to TRBJ2-3; tentative D call: TRBD2 (6 bases). V was pared by 2 bases and J by 2 bases, with 12 bases between. The CDR3 totals 15 residues. The germline CDR1 and CDR2 sequences are SGHRS and YFSETQ. Looking up the rest from reference TRBV5-1 and TRBJ2-3 gives the full variable domain: KAGVTQTPRYLIKTRGQQVTLSCSPISGHRSVSWYQQTPGQGLQFLFEYFSETQRNKGNFPGRFSGRQFSNSRSEMNVSTLELGDSALYLCASSFLAVLTDTQYFGPGTRLTVL.

CDR3 sequence: CASSELGGFGNTIYF. In DNA form, the CDR3 reads TGTGCCAGCAGTGAATTAGGGGGCTTTGGAAACACCATATATTTT. The genes are TRBV2 and TRBJ1-3; 7 bases map to TRBD1. CDR1 SNHLY and CDR2 FYNNEI come from the germline V gene. The CDR3 consists of 15 residues. Trimming removed 2 bases from V and 3 bases from J; junction bases left unmatched: 4.

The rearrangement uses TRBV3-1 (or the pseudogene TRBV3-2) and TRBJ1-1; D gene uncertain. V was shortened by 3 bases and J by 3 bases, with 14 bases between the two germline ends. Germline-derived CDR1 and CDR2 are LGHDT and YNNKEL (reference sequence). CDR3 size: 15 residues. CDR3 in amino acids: CASSQTAGSDTEAFF. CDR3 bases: TGTGCCAGCAGCCAGACGGCGGGCAGCGACACTGAAGCTTTCTTT.

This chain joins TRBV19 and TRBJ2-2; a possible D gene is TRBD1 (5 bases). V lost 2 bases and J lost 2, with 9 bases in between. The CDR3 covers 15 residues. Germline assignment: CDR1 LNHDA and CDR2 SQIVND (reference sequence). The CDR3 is CASSIRTPNTGELFF. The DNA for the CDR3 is TGTGCCAGTAGTATAAGGACACCCAACACCGGGGAGCTGTTTTTT. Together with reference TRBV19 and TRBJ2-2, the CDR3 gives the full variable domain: DGGITQSPKYLFRKEGQNVTLSCEQNLNHDAMYWYRQDPGQGLRLIYYSQIVNDFQKGDIAEGYSVSREKKESFPLTVTSAQKNPTAFYLCASSIRTPNTGELFFGEGSRLTVL.

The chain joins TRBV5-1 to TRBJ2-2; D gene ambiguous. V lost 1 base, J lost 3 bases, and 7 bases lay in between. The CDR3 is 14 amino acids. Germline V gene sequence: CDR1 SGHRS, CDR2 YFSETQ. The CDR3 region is CASSLSPDTGELFF. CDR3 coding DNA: TGCGCCAGCAGCTTGAGTCCGGACACCGGGGAGCTGTTTTTT. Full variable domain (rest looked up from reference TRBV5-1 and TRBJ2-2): KAGVTQTPRYLIKTRGQQVTLSCSPISGHRSVSWYQQTPGQGLQFLFEYFSETQRNKGNFPGRFSGRQFSNSRSEMNVSTLELGDSALYLCASSLSPDTGELFFGEGSRLTVL.